A selection of T cell receptor beta chains follows, all from one sample in a study of blood T cell repertoires in COVID-19. TCRdb keeps only in-frame clones here, not all; method: immunoSEQ multiplex PCR. This sample yields 150,000 to 180,000 clones, of which over 65% are seen a single time; under 2% belongs to the top ten. Sequencing was done on a sample of peripheral blood. The receptor set was obtained from a man older than 75 with acute or convalescent COVID-19. The CDR3 runs from the conserved cysteine through the conserved F or W. Each record gives: J gene, V gene, D gene, clone size, CDR3 DNA, CDR3 protein. A D gene is named only where the DNA matches it firmly. Size tells how often a clone was seen (once, few, many) or the class of an expanded clone, and some rows leave it out.

TRBJ2-3	TRBV19	NA	once	TGTGCCAGTAGTATCCTCGGAGGGTCCACAGATACGCAGTATTTT	CASSILGGSTDTQYF
TRBJ2-5	TRBV7-2	NA	NA	TGTGCCAGCAGCTTAGCGCAGGTACTGGAGACCCAGTACTTC	CASSLAQVLETQYF
TRBJ1-2	TRBV25-1	NA	few	TGTGCCAGCAGTGGAGAGTACTATGGCTACACCTTC	CASSGEYYGYTF
TRBJ1-1	TRBV5-1	TRBD1	NA	TGCGCCAGCAGCTTGGGGGTGACAGGGGTTCTGGCTGAAGCTTTCTTT	CASSLGVTGVLAEAFF
TRBJ1-5	TRBV19	NA	NA	TGTGCCAGTAGTATTGGGGGACTCCAGAATCAGCCCCAGCATTTT	CASSIGGLQNQPQHF
TRBJ1-6	TRBV30	NA	NA	TGTGCCTGGAAAGGGGGCTATAATTCACCCCTCCACTTT	CAWKGGYNSPLHF
TRBJ1-5	TRBV5-1	TRBD1	NA	TGCGCCAGCAGCTTGGGAGGGGGCGAGGCTCAGCCCCAGCATTTT	CASSLGGGEAQPQHF
TRBJ1-1	TRBV19	NA	few	TGTGCCAGTAGTATACAGGGGACTGAAGCTTTCTTT	CASSIQGTEAFF
TRBJ1-3	TRBV28	NA	NA	TGTGCCAGCAGTCCCCCGGCGGGGGGAGTAAACACCATATATTTT	CASSPPAGGVNTIYF
TRBJ1-1	TRBV15	NA	NA	TGTGCCACCAGCAGAGTTCGGGACACTGAAGCTTTCTTT	CATSRVRDTEAFF
TRBJ2-5	TRBV9	TRBD2	NA	TGTGCCAGCAGCGGGGGACTAGCGGGGGGTACAGAAGAGACCCAGTACTTC	CASSGGLAGGTEETQYF
TRBJ1-4	TRBV4-2	NA	NA	TGTGCCAGCAGCCAAGATCCCGGGGAGGGAGGGGAAAAACTGTTTTTT	CASSQDPGEGGEKLFF
TRBJ1-6	TRBV27	TRBD1	NA	TGTGCCAGCAGTGCAAGACAGGGGTCTTATAATTCACCCCTCCACTTT	CASSARQGSYNSPLHF
TRBJ1-4	TRBV25-1	NA	NA	TGTGCCAGCAGTCACGGACGGACTTCAACTAATGAAAAACTGTTTTTT	CASSHGRTSTNEKLFF
TRBJ2-7	TRBV12-1	NA	NA	TGTGCCAGCAGCTTTGCGCGCCGACAGGGGGAGAGGTACGAGCAGTACTTC	CASSFARRQGERYEQYF
TRBJ2-3	TRBV10-1	NA	NA	TGCGCCAGCAGTGAGCCCCCCGACAGTTTTGGGAACGGAGATACGCAGTATTTT	CASSEPPDSFGNGDTQYF
TRBJ1-2	TRBV12-3/TRBV12-4	NA	NA	TGTGCCAGCAGTTTGGAGAGGAACTATGGCTACACCTTC	CASSLERNYGYTF
TRBJ1-2	TRBV6-2/TRBV6-3	NA	NA	TGTGCCAGCAGTTCTCCCCCGGATCGGGGAAGCTACACCTTC	CASSSPPDRGSYTF
TRBJ2-7	TRBV5-4	TRBD1	NA	TGTGCCAGCAGCTCGGGACAGGGGAGAGGCGAGCAGTACTTC	CASSSGQGRGEQYF
TRBJ2-7	TRBV6-6	TRBD2	NA	TGTGCCAGCAGACACCGACTAGCGCGTAGCTCCTACGAGCAGTACTTC	CASRHRLARSSYEQYF
TRBJ2-7	TRBV11-3	NA	NA	TGTGCCAGCAGCAATACAGGATTACTATCCTACGAGCAGTACTTC	CASSNTGLLSYEQYF
TRBJ1-2	TRBV7-9	NA	NA	TGTGCCAGCAGCTACGACGGACTCTATGGCTACACCTTC	CASSYDGLYGYTF
TRBJ1-5	TRBV25-1	NA	NA	TGTGCCAGCAGTCTTTCGAATCAGCCCCAGCATTTT	CASSLSNQPQHF
TRBJ1-1	TRBV10-3	NA	NA	TGTGCCATCAGTGAGAATCCGACAGCGACTTTCCTTGAAGCTTTCTTT	CAISENPTATFLEAFF
TRBJ2-5	TRBV27	TRBD1	NA	TGTGCCAGCAGTTTTTTCGGGACAGGGGGTAGGGAGACCCAGTACTTC	CASSFFGTGGRETQYF
TRBJ1-5	TRBV7-3	NA	few	TGTGCCAGCAGCTTAAGTTTCGATCAGCCCCAGCATTTT	CASSLSFDQPQHF
TRBJ2-1	TRBV11-2	TRBD2	NA	TGTGCCAGCAGCGGTCTAGCGGGGGGTGAGAATGAGCAGTTCTTC	CASSGLAGGENEQFF
TRBJ2-7	TRBV5-1	TRBD2	NA	TGCGCCAGCAGTCTTCGAGCGGGGGGTAACAACGAGCAGTACTTC	CASSLRAGGNNEQYF
TRBJ1-6	TRBV30	NA	NA	TGTGCCTGGATCCTACCAGGGCCCTTCGGACGCTCACCCCTCCACTTT	CAWILPGPFGRSPLHF
TRBJ1-6	TRBV5-1	TRBD1	NA	TGCGCCAGCAGTCACTCCACGGGACAGGAGGGGACACCCCTCCACTTT	CASSHSTGQEGTPLHF
TRBJ2-1	TRBV3-1/TRBV3-2	NA	NA	TGTGCCAGCAGCCAAGGCGTCAGAGCGCATGAGCAGTTCTTC	CASSQGVRAHEQFF
TRBJ2-3	TRBV6-5	TRBD1	NA	TGTGCCAGGGGGACAGGGGAGGCTAGCACAGATACGCAGTATTTT	CARGTGEASTDTQYF
TRBJ1-2	TRBV18	TRBD1	NA	TGTGCCAGCTCACCGCAGGGGGCGGCCTATGGCTACACCTTC	CASSPQGAAYGYTF
TRBJ2-5	TRBV6-1	TRBD1	NA	TGTGCCAGCAGTGAAGCGGGGGGGACAGGGGTAGAGACCCAGTACTTC	CASSEAGGTGVETQYF
TRBJ2-7	TRBV4-1	NA	NA	TGCGCCAGCAGCCAAGGAGGGGGTCGGGGCCTCTACGAGCAGTACTTC	CASSQGGGRGLYEQYF
TRBJ2-3	TRBV24-1	NA	once	TGTGCCACCAGCGCAGGACAGACAGATACGCAGTATTTT	CATSAGQTDTQYF
TRBJ2-6	TRBV29-1	TRBD1	NA	TGCAGCGCGACAGGGGACTCTGGGGCCAACGTCCTGACTTTC	CSATGDSGANVLTF
TRBJ1-5	TRBV7-8	NA	NA	TGTGCCAGCAGCTCCGGGAGTCAGCCCCAGCATTTT	CASSSGSQPQHF
TRBJ2-5	TRBV5-4	NA	NA	TGTGCCAGCAGCACGTACAATTTCCAAGAGACCCAGTACTTC	CASSTYNFQETQYF
TRBJ2-7	TRBV6-5	TRBD2	NA	TGTGCCAGCAGTTACTGGGCCAGCGGGGGGGTCTACGAGCAGTACTTC	CASSYWASGGVYEQYF
TRBJ2-2	TRBV29-1	TRBD2	NA	TGCAGCGCCGGACTAGCGGGGGGGTCTGCCGGGGAGCTGTTTTTT	CSAGLAGGSAGELFF